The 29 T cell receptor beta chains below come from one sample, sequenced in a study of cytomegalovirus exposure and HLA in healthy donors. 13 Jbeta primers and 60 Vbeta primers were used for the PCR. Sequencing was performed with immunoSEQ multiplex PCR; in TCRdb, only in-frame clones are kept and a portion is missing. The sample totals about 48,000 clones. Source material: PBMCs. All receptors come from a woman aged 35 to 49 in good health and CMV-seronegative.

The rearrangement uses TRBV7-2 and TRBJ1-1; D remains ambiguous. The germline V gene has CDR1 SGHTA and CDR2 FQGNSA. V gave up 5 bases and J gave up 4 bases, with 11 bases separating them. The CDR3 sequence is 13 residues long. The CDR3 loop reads CASSPTGSTEAFF. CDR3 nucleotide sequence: TGTGCCAGCAGCCCTACGGGGAGCACTGAAGCTTTCTTT.

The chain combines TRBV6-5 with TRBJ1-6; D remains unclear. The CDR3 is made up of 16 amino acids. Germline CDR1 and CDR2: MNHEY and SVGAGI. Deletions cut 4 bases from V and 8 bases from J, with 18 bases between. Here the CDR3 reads CASSSSPGKGHSPLHF. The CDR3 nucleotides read TGTGCCAGCAGTTCCTCGCCGGGAAAGGGCCATTCACCCCTCCACTTT.

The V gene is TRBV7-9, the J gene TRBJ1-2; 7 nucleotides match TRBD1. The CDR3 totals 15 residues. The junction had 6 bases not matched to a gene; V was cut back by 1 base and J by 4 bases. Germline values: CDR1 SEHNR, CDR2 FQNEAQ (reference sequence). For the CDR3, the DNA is TGTGCCAGCAGCTTAGGACAGGGTCATTCCTATGGCTACACCTTC. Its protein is CASSLGQGHSYGYTF.

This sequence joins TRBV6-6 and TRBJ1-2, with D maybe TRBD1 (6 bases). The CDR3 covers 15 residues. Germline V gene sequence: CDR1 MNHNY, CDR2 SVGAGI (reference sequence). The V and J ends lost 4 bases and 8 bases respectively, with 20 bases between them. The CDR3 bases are TGTGCCAGCAGTTTCCCCGTGGACAGTTCTAAAGGCTACACCTTC. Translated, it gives CASSFPVDSSKGYTF.

CDR3 loop: CATSRGGGNLYEQYF. The DNA for the CDR3 is TGTGCCACCAGCAGAGGTGGAGGGAACCTCTACGAGCAGTACTTC. The J gene is TRBJ2-7, the V gene TRBV15, with D maybe TRBD2 (6 bases). CDR3 size: 15 residues. The V gene lost 1 base and the J gene lost 3 bases, with 13 bases spanning the gap. CDR1 LNHNV and CDR2 YYDKDF come from the germline V gene (reference sequence).

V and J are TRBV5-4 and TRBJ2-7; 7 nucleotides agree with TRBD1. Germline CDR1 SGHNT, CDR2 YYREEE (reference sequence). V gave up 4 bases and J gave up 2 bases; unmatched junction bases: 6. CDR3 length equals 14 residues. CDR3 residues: CASSGRDRAYEQYF. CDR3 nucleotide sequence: TGTGCCAGCAGCGGAAGAGACAGGGCCTACGAGCAGTACTTC.

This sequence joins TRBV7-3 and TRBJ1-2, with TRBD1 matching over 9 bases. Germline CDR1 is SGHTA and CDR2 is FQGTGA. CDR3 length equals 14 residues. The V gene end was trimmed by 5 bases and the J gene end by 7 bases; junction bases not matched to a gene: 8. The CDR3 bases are TGTGCCAGCAGCATGGACAGGGGTGGCGGTGGCTACACCTTC. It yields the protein CASSMDRGGGGYTF.

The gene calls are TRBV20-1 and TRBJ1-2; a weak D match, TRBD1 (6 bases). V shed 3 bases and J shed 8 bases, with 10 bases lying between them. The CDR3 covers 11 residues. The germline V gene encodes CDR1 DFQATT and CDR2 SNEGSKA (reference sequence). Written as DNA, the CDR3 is TGCAGTGCTAGTACAAGGGGGGGCTACACCTTC. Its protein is CSASTRGGYTF.

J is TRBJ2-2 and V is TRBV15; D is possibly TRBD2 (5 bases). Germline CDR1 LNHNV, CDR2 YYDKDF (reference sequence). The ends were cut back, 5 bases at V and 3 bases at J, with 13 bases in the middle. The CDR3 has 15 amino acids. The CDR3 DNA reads TGTGCCACCAGCGGTAGGACGAGGGACACCGGGGAGCTGTTTTTT. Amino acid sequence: CATSGRTRDTGELFF.

CDR3 in amino acids: CSVGEGGYRYEQYF. For the CDR3, the DNA is TGCAGCGTGGGTGAAGGGGGCTATCGATACGAGCAGTACTTC. The V call is TRBV29-1, the J call TRBJ2-7; 7 nucleotides line up with TRBD1. CDR1 is SQVTM and CDR2 is ANQGSEA in the germline V gene. After removal of 6 bases from V and 4 bases from J, the junction contained 12 bases not matched to a gene. This CDR3 is 14 amino acids long.

CDR3 residues: CASSPGSRTEAFF. The CDR3 DNA reads TGTGCCAGTAGCCCTGGTAGTCGCACTGAAGCTTTCTTT. J is TRBJ1-1 and V is TRBV19; D is unclear. The CDR3 sequence is 13 residues long. Germline assignment: CDR1 LNHDA and CDR2 SQIVND (reference sequence). V was shortened by 6 bases and J by 4 bases, with 12 bases between the two germline ends.

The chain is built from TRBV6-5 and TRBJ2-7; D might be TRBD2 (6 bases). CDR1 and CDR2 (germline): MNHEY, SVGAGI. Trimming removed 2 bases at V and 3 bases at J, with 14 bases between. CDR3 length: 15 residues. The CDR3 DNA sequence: TGTGCCAGCAGTTACGGGGGGAGCCTACACTACGAGCAGTACTTC. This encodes CASSYGGSLHYEQYF.

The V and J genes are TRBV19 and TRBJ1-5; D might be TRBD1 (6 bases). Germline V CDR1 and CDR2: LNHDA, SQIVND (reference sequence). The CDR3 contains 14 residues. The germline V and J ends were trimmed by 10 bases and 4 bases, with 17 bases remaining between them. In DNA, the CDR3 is TGTGCCACCACGGGGGGGCGAGAGAATCAGCCCCAGCATTTT. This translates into CATTGGRENQPQHF.

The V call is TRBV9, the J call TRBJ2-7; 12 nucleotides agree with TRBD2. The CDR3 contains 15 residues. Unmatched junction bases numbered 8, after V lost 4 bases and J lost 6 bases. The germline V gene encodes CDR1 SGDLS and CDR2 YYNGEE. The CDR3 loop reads CASSPLAGGHGEQYF. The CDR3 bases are TGTGCCAGCAGCCCACTAGCGGGAGGTCACGGCGAGCAGTACTTC.

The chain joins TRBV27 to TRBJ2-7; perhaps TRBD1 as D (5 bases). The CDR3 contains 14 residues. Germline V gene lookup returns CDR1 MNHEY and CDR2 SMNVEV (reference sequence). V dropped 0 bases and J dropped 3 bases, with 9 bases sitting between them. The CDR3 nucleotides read TGTGCCAGCAGTTTATCGGCGACAGTCTACGAGCAGTACTTC. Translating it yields CASSLSATVYEQYF.

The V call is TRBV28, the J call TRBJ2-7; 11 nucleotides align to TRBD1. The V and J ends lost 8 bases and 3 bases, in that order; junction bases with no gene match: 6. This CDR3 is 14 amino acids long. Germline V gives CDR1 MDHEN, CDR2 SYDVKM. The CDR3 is CASRTGTGGYEQYF. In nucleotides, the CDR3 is TGTGCCAGCCGTACCGGGACAGGGGGCTACGAGCAGTACTTC.

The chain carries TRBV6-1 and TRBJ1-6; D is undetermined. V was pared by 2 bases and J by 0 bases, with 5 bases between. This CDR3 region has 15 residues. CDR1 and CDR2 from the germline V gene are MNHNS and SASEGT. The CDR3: CASSERSSYNSPLHF. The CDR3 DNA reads TGTGCCAGCAGTGAAAGGAGCTCCTATAATTCACCCCTCCACTTT.

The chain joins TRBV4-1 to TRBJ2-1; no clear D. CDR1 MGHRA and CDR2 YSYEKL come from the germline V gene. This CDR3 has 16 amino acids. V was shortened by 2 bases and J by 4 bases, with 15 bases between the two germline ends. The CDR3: CASSQPSSVRYNEQFF. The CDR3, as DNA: TGCGCCAGCAGCCAACCGAGCAGCGTACGGTACAATGAGCAGTTCTTC.

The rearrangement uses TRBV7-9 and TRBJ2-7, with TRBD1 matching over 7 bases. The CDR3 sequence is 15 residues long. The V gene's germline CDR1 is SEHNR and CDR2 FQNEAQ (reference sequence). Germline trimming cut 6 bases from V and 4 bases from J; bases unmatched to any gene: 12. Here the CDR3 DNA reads TGTGCCAGCAGGGATACCGGGACAGCGACTTACGAGCAGTACTTC. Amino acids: CASRDTGTATYEQYF. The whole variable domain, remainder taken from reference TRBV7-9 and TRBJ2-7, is DTGVSQNPRHKITKRGQNVTFRCDPISEHNRLYWYRQTLGQGPEFLTYFQNEAQLEKSRLLSDRFSAERPKGSFSTLEIQRTEQGDSAMYLCASRDTGTATYEQYFGPGTRLTVT.

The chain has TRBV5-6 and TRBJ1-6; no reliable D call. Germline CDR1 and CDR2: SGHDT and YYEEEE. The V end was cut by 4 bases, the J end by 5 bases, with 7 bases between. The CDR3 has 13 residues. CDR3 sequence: CASSRGDNSPLHF. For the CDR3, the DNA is TGTGCCAGCAGCCGCGGGGATAATTCACCCCTCCACTTT.

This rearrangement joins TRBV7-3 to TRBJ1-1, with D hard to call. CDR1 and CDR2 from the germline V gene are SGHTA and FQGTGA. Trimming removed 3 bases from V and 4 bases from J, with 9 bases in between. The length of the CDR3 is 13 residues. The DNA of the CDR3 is TGTGCCAGCAGCTTCAGTCCGATCACTGAAGCTTTCTTT. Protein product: CASSFSPITEAFF.

The CDR3 bases are TGCGCCAGCAGCCCGACAGGGATGAACACTGAAGCTTTCTTT. This gives the protein CASSPTGMNTEAFF. The rearrangement joins TRBV5-1 to TRBJ1-1; 7 bases match TRBD1. V was pared by 4 bases and J by 0 bases, with 3 bases of the junction left unmatched. The germline V gene has CDR1 SGHRS and CDR2 YFSETQ. This CDR3 comprises 14 residues.

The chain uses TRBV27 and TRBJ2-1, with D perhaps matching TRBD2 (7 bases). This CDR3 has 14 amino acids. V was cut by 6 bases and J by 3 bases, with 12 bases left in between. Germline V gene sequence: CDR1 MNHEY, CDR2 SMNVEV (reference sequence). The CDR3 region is CASRRGGNYNEQFF. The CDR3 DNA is TGTGCCAGCAGGAGGGGGGGAAACTACAATGAGCAGTTCTTC.

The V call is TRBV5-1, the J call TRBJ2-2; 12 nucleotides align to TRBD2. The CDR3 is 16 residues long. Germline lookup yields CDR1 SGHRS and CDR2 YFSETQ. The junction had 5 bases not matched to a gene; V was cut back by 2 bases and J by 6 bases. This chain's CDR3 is CASSLTSGRLAGELFF. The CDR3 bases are TGCGCCAGCAGCTTAACTAGCGGGAGGTTGGCCGGGGAGCTGTTTTTT.

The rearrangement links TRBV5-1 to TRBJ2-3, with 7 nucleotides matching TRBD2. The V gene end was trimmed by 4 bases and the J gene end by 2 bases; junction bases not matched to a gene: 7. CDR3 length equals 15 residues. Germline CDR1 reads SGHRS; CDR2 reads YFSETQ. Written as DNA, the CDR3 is TGCGCCAGCAGCCTGGCGGGGGACTTCACAGATACGCAGTATTTT. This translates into CASSLAGDFTDTQYF.

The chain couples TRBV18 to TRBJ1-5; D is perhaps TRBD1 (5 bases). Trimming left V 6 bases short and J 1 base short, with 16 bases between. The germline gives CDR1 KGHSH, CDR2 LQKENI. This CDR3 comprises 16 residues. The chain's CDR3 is CASSQGGAGSNQPQHF. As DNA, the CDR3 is TGTGCCAGCTCCCAAGGCGGGGCGGGGAGCAATCAGCCCCAGCATTTT.

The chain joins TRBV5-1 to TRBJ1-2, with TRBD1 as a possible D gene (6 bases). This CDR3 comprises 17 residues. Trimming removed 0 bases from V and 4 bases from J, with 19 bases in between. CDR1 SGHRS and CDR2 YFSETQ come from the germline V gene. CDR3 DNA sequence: TGCGCCAGCAGCTTGGAACCCCTTCCCGCGGGGGCCTATGGCTACACCTTC. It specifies CASSLEPLPAGAYGYTF. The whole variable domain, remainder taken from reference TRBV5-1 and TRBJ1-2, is KAGVTQTPRYLIKTRGQQVTLSCSPISGHRSVSWYQQTPGQGLQFLFEYFSETQRNKGNFPGRFSGRQFSNSRSEMNVSTLELGDSALYLCASSLEPLPAGAYGYTFGSGTRLTVV.

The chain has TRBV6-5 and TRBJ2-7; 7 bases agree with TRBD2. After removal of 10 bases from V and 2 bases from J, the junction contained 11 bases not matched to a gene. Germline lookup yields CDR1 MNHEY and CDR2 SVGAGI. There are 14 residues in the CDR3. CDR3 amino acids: CATRRTRATYEQYF. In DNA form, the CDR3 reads TGTGCCACTAGAAGGACTAGGGCGACCTACGAGCAGTACTTC.

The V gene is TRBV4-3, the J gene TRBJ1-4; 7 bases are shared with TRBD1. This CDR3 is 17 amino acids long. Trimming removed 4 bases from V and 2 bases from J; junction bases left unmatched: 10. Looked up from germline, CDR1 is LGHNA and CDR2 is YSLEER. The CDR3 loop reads CASSRAPGGGTNEKLFF. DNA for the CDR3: TGCGCCAGCAGCCGAGCCCCAGGGGGAGGTACTAATGAAAAACTGTTTTTT.